A selection of T cell receptor beta chains follows, all from one sample in a study of blood T cell repertoires in COVID-19. Method: immunoSEQ multiplex PCR; TCRdb's copy keeps in-frame clones and lacks some. This table has around 150,000 clones, 84% appearing once. The sequencing sample was made of peripheral blood. These receptors were collected from a woman aged 80 or over in a cohort sampled during active or convalescent COVID-19. CDR3s include the opening cysteine and the closing phenylalanine or tryptophan. A D gene is named only where the DNA matches it firmly. Expanded clones are given a class, and other clones once, few, many or no size at all.

>TRBD2|NA|TRBJ2-3|15|TRBV6-4
CASSRTSGNTDTQYF
TGTGCCAGCAGCCGGACTAGCGGCAACACAGATACGCAGTATTTT
>TRBD2|NA|TRBJ2-1|16|TRBV25-1
CASSEWGGGALNEQFF
TGTGCCAGCAGTGAATGGGGCGGGGGGGCCCTCAATGAGCAGTTCTTC
>NA|once|TRBJ1-4|15|TRBV5-6
CASSPIGRANEKLFF
TGTGCCAGCAGCCCGATCGGGAGGGCTAATGAAAAACTGTTTTTT
>TRBD1|NA|TRBJ1-1|15|TRBV7-8
CASRDATGTGSKAFF
TGTGCCAGCAGAGATGCGACAGGGACGGGGTCGAAAGCTTTCTTT
>TRBD1|NA|TRBJ1-2|13|TRBV19
CASSINRGNGYTF
TGTGCCAGTAGTATTAACAGGGGCAATGGCTACACCTTC
>NA|NA|TRBJ1-2|12|TRBV7-9
CASSLEASGYTF
TGTGCCAGCAGCTTAGAAGCCTCCGGCTACACCTTC
>NA|NA|TRBJ1-5|15|TRBV5-1
CASSITGQHNQPQHF
TGCGCCAGCAGCATAACAGGGCAGCACAATCAGCCCCAGCATTTT
>NA|NA|TRBJ1-5|14|TRBV18
CASSLTFSNQPQHF
TGTGCCAGCTCTCTGACATTTAGCAATCAGCCCCAGCATTTT
>NA|once|TRBJ2-2|15|TRBV6-6
CASSWESPTSGELFF
TGTGCCAGCAGTTGGGAGAGCCCCACCTCCGGGGAGCTGTTTTTT
>TRBD1|NA|TRBJ2-3|15|TRBV30
CAWAPGQKSTDTQYF
TGTGCCTGGGCCCCGGGACAGAAAAGCACAGATACGCAGTATTTT
>NA|NA|TRBJ2-1|12|TRBV11-3
CASSLDQNEQFF
TGTGCCAGCAGCTTAGATCAAAATGAGCAGTTCTTC
>TRBD2|NA|TRBJ2-3|16|TRBV10-3
CAIGPLAGGDTDTQYF
TGTGCCATCGGGCCTTTAGCGGGGGGCGACACAGATACGCAGTATTTT
>NA|NA|TRBJ1-4|12|TRBV10-3
CAISEPQEKLFF
TGTGCCATCAGTGAGCCTCAGGAAAAACTGTTTTTT
>NA|NA|TRBJ2-1|15|TRBV3-1/TRBV3-2
CASSQDLQGRNEQFF
TGTGCCAGCAGCCAAGATCTACAGGGACGCAATGAGCAGTTCTTC
>NA|NA|TRBJ1-4|13|TRBV7-2
CASSVRSGEKLFF
TGTGCCAGCAGCGTCAGGTCTGGTGAAAAACTGTTTTTT
>TRBD1|NA|TRBJ1-2|12|TRBV6-5
CASSLQGRGYTF
TGTGCCAGCAGCCTACAGGGGAGAGGCTACACCTTC
>NA|NA|TRBJ1-2|15|TRBV6-2/TRBV6-3
CAGSPRGGANYGYTF
TGTGCCGGCAGTCCCCGTGGAGGGGCTAACTATGGCTACACCTTC
>NA|NA|TRBJ2-5|14|TRBV29-1
CSVERLAGQETQYF
TGCAGCGTTGAGAGGCTAGCCGGTCAAGAGACCCAGTACTTC
>NA|NA|TRBJ2-3|17|TRBV4-3
CASSQSIGGGRTDTQYF
TGCGCCAGCAGCCAATCTATCGGCGGGGGCCGCACAGATACGCAGTATTTT
>NA|NA|TRBJ1-1|13|TRBV12-3/TRBV12-4
CASSSQGIGEAFF
TGTGCCAGCAGTTCCCAGGGGATCGGTGAAGCTTTCTTT
>NA|NA|TRBJ2-1|12|TRBV7-2
CASSPDSNEQFF
TGTGCCAGCAGCCCGGACAGCAATGAGCAGTTCTTC
>TRBD2|NA|TRBJ2-1|19|TRBV24-1
CATSDPGTSGPKAYNEQFF
TGTGCCACCAGTGATCCCGGGACTAGCGGCCCGAAGGCCTACAATGAGCAGTTCTTC
>NA|NA|TRBJ1-5|14|TRBV19
CASSTQYSNQPQHF
TGTGCCAGTAGTACTCAGTATAGCAATCAGCCCCAGCATTTT
>TRBD1|NA|TRBJ2-7|15|TRBV7-9
CASSRTGGSSYEQYF
TGTGCCAGCAGCCGGACAGGGGGGAGCTCCTACGAGCAGTACTTC
>NA|once|TRBJ2-1|13|TRBV7-7
CASSLERVSEQFF
TGTGCTAGCAGCTTAGAACGGGTTAGTGAGCAGTTCTTC
>TRBD1|NA|TRBJ1-1|14|TRBV29-1
CSARTGGVGTEAFF
TGCAGCGCTCGGACAGGGGGGGTAGGCACTGAAGCTTTCTTT
>NA|NA|TRBJ2-2|12|TRBV24-1
CATSDSGGELFF
TGTGCCACCAGTGATTCGGGCGGGGAGCTGTTTTTT
>NA|NA|TRBJ2-3|13|TRBV12-3/TRBV12-4
CASMPGVPDTQYF
TGTGCCAGTATGCCCGGGGTCCCGGATACGCAGTATTTT
>NA|NA|TRBJ2-2|14|TRBV5-4
CASSTIKGYGELFF
TGTGCCAGCAGCACTATAAAGGGGTACGGGGAGCTGTTTTTT
>TRBD1|few|TRBJ1-1|14|TRBV3-1/TRBV3-2
CASSLTGGDTEAFF
TGTGCCAGCAGCCTAACAGGGGGGGACACTGAAGCTTTCTTT
>TRBD2|NA|TRBJ2-2|19|TRBV19
CASRIPMGLAGENTGELFF
TGTGCCAGTAGAATTCCTATGGGACTAGCGGGGGAAAACACCGGGGAGCTGTTTTTT
>NA|NA|TRBJ1-4|13|TRBV6-6
CASSRSGGEKLFF
TGTGCCAGCAGTAGGTCAGGAGGTGAAAAACTGTTTTTT
>NA|few|TRBJ1-4|14|TRBV18
CASADSATNEKLFF
TGTGCCAGCGCGGACAGTGCAACTAATGAAAAACTGTTTTTT
>NA|once|TRBJ2-3|12|TRBV24-1
CATSDRRGTQYF
TGTGCCACCAGTGACCGCCGGGGTACGCAGTATTTT
>TRBD1|few|TRBJ2-2|15|TRBV6-2/TRBV6-3
CASSYRQGNTGELFF
TGTGCCAGCAGTTACCGACAGGGGAACACCGGGGAGCTGTTTTTT
>TRBD2|few|TRBJ2-5|15|TRBV7-2
CASSLFGGTQETQYF
TGTGCCAGCAGCTTATTCGGGGGGACCCAAGAGACCCAGTACTTC
>NA|NA|TRBJ2-1|14|TRBV6-2/TRBV6-3
CASSYAGLYNEQFF
TGTGCCAGCAGTTACGCGGGACTGTACAATGAGCAGTTCTTC
>TRBD1|NA|TRBJ2-1|15|TRBV9
CASSVWGQGDNEQFF
TGTGCCAGCAGCGTATGGGGGCAGGGGGACAATGAGCAGTTCTTC
>TRBD1|NA|TRBJ1-2|15|TRBV19
CASSVGQGFLYGYTF
TGTGCCAGTAGTGTTGGACAGGGCTTCCTCTATGGCTACACCTTC
>TRBD1|once|TRBJ1-4|15|TRBV11-2
CASSLSTGVNEKLFF
TGTGCCAGCAGCTTATCGACAGGGGTGAATGAAAAACTGTTTTTT
>TRBD1|NA|TRBJ1-6|15|TRBV5-1
CASSRNGDRYSPLHF
TGCGCCAGCAGCCGGAACGGGGACAGGTATTCACCCCTCCACTTT
>NA|NA|TRBJ2-5|13|TRBV10-3
CAIREQGVETQYF
TGTGCCATCAGAGAACAGGGAGTAGAGACCCAGTACTTC
>TRBD1|NA|TRBJ2-2|14|TRBV24-1
CATRGQGDTGELFF
TGTGCCACCAGGGGACAGGGGGATACCGGGGAGCTGTTTTTT
>NA|NA|TRBJ2-2|16|TRBV7-3
CASSSSGTSNTGELFF
TGTGCCAGCAGCTCGTCCGGGACAAGTAACACCGGGGAGCTGTTTTTT
>NA|NA|TRBJ1-3|14|TRBV19
CASVQQGSGNTIYF
TGTGCCAGTGTACAACAGGGATCTGGAAACACCATATATTTT
>TRBD2|NA|TRBJ2-1|13|TRBV3-1/TRBV3-2
CASSQVLRGEQFF
TGTGCCAGCAGCCAAGTGTTGCGGGGGGAGCAGTTCTTC
>NA|NA|TRBJ2-7|13|TRBV5-1
CASSWGHTYEQYF
TGCGCCAGCAGCTGGGGACATACGTACGAGCAGTACTTC
>TRBD1|NA|TRBJ2-7|15|TRBV25-1
CASSESGTGNYEQYF
TGTGCCAGCAGTGAAAGTGGGACAGGGAACTACGAGCAGTACTTC
>TRBD1|NA|TRBJ1-4|15|TRBV5-8
CASSLVRQGGEKLFF
TGTGCCAGCAGCTTGGTGCGACAGGGCGGTGAAAAACTGTTTTTT
>NA|few|TRBJ1-1|14|TRBV4-2
CASSQGTSNTEAFF
TGTGCCAGCAGCCAGGGGACATCAAACACTGAAGCTTTCTTT
>TRBD1|NA|TRBJ1-5|14|TRBV7-2
CASSLNRGRQPQHF
TGTGCCAGCAGCTTAAACAGGGGTCGGCAGCCCCAGCATTTT
>NA|NA|TRBJ2-2|14|TRBV5-1
CASSLAVPPGELFF
TGCGCCAGCAGCTTGGCAGTCCCCCCCGGGGAGCTGTTTTTT
>TRBD1|NA|TRBJ2-1|15|TRBV18
CASSPRTGPYNEQFF
TGTGCCAGCTCACCAAGGACAGGGCCCTACAATGAGCAGTTCTTC
>NA|few|TRBJ1-1|13|TRBV3-1/TRBV3-2
CASSQASGSEAFF
TGTGCCAGCAGCCAAGCTTCAGGGTCTGAAGCTTTCTTT
>TRBD1|NA|TRBJ1-1|13|TRBV6-6
CASSYRWDREAFF
TGTGCCAGCAGTTACCGGTGGGACAGGGAAGCTTTCTTT